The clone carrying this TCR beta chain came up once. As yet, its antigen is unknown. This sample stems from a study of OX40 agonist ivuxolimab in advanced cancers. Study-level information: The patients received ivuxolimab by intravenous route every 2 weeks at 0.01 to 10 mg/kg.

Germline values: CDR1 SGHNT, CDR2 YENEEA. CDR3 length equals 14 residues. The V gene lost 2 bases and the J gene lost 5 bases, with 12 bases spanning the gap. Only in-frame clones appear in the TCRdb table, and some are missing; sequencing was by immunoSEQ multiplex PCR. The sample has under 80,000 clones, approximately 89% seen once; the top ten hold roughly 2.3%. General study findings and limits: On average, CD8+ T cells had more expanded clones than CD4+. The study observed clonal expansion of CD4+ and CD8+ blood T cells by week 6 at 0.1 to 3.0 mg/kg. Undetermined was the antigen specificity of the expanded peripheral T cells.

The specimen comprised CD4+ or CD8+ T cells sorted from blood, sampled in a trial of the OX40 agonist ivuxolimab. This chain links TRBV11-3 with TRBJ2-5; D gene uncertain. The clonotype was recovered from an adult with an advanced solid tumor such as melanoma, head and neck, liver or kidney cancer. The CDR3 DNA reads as TGTGCCAGCAGCTTATCGGGTTTGGGGGAGACCCAGTACTTC. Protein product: CASSLSGLGETQYF.